The 29 T cell receptor beta chains below were found in one sample sequenced in a study of blood T cell repertoires in COVID-19. TCRdb's table, derived via immunoSEQ multiplex PCR, lists solely in-frame clones and lacks some. This table has a few hundred thousand clones, 88% appearing once. Material for sequencing was PBMCs or T cells enriched from blood (not recorded which). The origin of the receptors is a woman aged 18-30 years who had recovered from COVID-19.

The J gene is TRBJ2-7, the V gene TRBV2; weak D call: TRBD2 (8 bases). The length of the CDR3 is 14 residues. V was pared by 7 bases and J by 5 bases, with 18 bases between. Germline V gene lookup returns CDR1 SNHLY and CDR2 FYNNEI. This chain's CDR3 is CASKQGRGEDEQYF. In nucleotides, the CDR3 is TGTGCCAGCAAACAGGGGCGGGGGGAGGACGAGCAGTACTTC.

This chain joins TRBV24-1 and TRBJ2-3, with 9 bases that match TRBD1. With V trimmed by 3 bases and J by 1 base, 7 bases remained unmatched. The CDR3 extends over 17 amino acids. Germline values: CDR1 KGHDR, CDR2 SFDVKD. DNA for the CDR3: TGTGCCACCAGTGATAATGGACAGGGGCGTGGCACAGATACGCAGTATTTT. Its translation: CATSDNGQGRGTDTQYF.

This sequence joins TRBV11-2 and TRBJ2-7, with TRBD1 identical over 7 bases. Per germline, CDR1 SGHAT and CDR2 FQNNGV. J gave up 6 bases and V 0 bases, and 5 bases lay outside the gene matches. This CDR3 spans 14 amino acids. CDR3 in DNA: TGTGCCAGCAGCTTAGATAACAGGGGCGGCGAGCAGTACTTC. Translation: CASSLDNRGGEQYF.

The chain couples TRBV4-3 to TRBJ1-2; the D is unclear. The ends were cut back, 0 bases at V and 8 bases at J, with 19 bases in the middle. The CDR3 consists of 16 residues. Germline V lookup: CDR1 LGHNA, CDR2 YSLEER. This CDR3 reads CASSQESTGNGRGYTF. The CDR3 nucleotides are TGCGCCAGCAGCCAAGAGTCGACCGGGAACGGGAGAGGCTACACCTTC.

The chain links TRBV7-3 to TRBJ1-2, with a possible D match to TRBD1 (6 bases). The CDR3 runs to 13 residues. Germline CDR1 reads SGHTA; CDR2 reads FQGTGA. V shed 4 bases and J shed 7 bases, with 13 bases lying between them. In nucleotides, the CDR3 is TGTGCCAGCAGCTCGAACAGGGTCGCTGGCTACACCTTC. Its translation: CASSSNRVAGYTF.

This clone turned up a few times. The J gene is TRBJ2-7, the V gene TRBV29-1; D is unresolved. CDR3 length: 12 amino acids. The ends were cut back, 3 bases at V and 0 bases at J, with 6 bases in the middle. Germline V gene lookup returns CDR1 SQVTM and CDR2 ANQGSEA. The CDR3 bases are TGCAGCGTTGAGCAGGACTCCTACGAGCAGTACTTC. Translated: CSVEQDSYEQYF.

The chain joins TRBV28 to TRBJ1-5; weak D call: TRBD1 (5 bases). The germline gives CDR1 MDHEN, CDR2 SYDVKM. The CDR3 consists of 16 residues. The V and J ends lost 8 bases and 4 bases respectively, with 21 bases between them. CDR3 DNA: TGTGCCAGCGCCGATCGGGGGAATCGTCGTAATCAGCCCCAGCATTTT. Its protein is CASADRGNRRNQPQHF. Full variable domain (rest looked up from reference TRBV28 and TRBJ1-5): DVKVTQSSRYLVKRTGEKVFLECVQDMDHENMFWYRQDPGLGLRLIYFSYDVKMKEKGDIPEGYSVSREKKERFSLILESASTNQTSMYLCASADRGNRRNQPQHFGDGTRLSIL.

This sequence joins TRBV28 and TRBJ2-7; a weak D match, TRBD1 (6 bases). V dropped 4 bases and J dropped 1 base, with 14 bases sitting between them. The germline V gene has CDR1 MDHEN and CDR2 SYDVKM. This CDR3 has 15 residues. The CDR3 DNA sequence: TGTGCCAGCAGTTCTGCCGGACAGACGTCCTACGAGCAGTACTTC. It is translated as CASSSAGQTSYEQYF.

This clone has only one observation. Other DNA sequences in the sample encode the same CDR3. The rearrangement uses TRBV28 and TRBJ1-2, with 8 bases fitting TRBD1. This CDR3 has 14 residues. The J segment lost 5 bases and the V segment lost 4 bases, leaving 6 bases of the junction unmatched. Germline-derived CDR1 and CDR2 are MDHEN and SYDVKM. The CDR3 protein is CASSSGTGVYGYTF. DNA of the CDR3: TGTGCCAGCAGTTCAGGGACAGGAGTATATGGCTACACCTTC.

V and J are TRBV2 and TRBJ2-2, with 8 bases identical to TRBD1. The CDR3 has 13 amino acids. Germline loops: CDR1 SNHLY, CDR2 FYNNEI. Trimming took 8 bases from V and 6 from J; bases not matched to a gene: 5. Here the CDR3 DNA reads TGTGCCAGCTTTAGACAGGGGTCCGGGGAGCTGTTTTTT. It translates to CASFRQGSGELFF.

This clone was picked up a small number of times. CDR3 protein: CASSQDGAGQGYGYTF. The DNA of the CDR3 is TGCGCCAGCAGCCAAGATGGGGCAGGCCAGGGCTATGGCTACACCTTC. The chain carries TRBV4-1 and TRBJ1-2, with D possibly matching TRBD1 (5 bases). Germline CDR1 MGHRA, CDR2 YSYEKL. Trimming shortened V by 0 bases and J by 4 bases, and 15 bases separated the two germline ends. This CDR3 has 16 amino acids.

V is TRBV7-2 and J is TRBJ2-3, with D possibly matching TRBD2 (6 bases). The CDR3 extends over 15 amino acids. Trimming shortened V by 3 bases and J by 1 base, and 11 bases separated the two germline ends. Germline assignment: CDR1 SGHTA and CDR2 FQGNSA. The CDR3 DNA reads as TGTGCCAGCAGCTTTGGGGGGTCGGGCACAGATACGCAGTATTTT. It codes for CASSFGGSGTDTQYF.

This clone was observed a single time. The V gene is TRBV7-2, the J gene TRBJ2-7; TRBD1 matches at 8 bases. Germline-derived CDR1 and CDR2 are SGHTA and FQGNSA. This CDR3 spans 14 amino acids. Trimming at V came to 1 base and at J to 3 bases, leaving 2 bases not matched to a gene. The CDR3 nucleotides read TGTGCCAGCAGCTTAGTTACAGGGGGCTACGAGCAGTACTTC. Its protein is CASSLVTGGYEQYF.

The V and J genes are TRBV25-1 and TRBJ1-5, with 8 bases fitting TRBD1. The J segment lost 6 bases and the V segment lost 10 bases, leaving 23 bases of the junction unmatched. The germline CDR1 and CDR2 sequences are MGHDK and SYGVNS. The CDR3 length is 18 residues. CDR3 loop: CATQIKWTGWGVCQPQHF. CDR3 DNA: TGTGCCACACAGATAAAATGGACAGGGTGGGGAGTCTGTCAGCCCCAGCATTTT.

This rearrangement joins TRBV18 to TRBJ1-3; 9 bases line up with TRBD1. The CDR3 has 17 residues. After removal of 3 bases from V and 0 bases from J, the junction contained 6 bases not matched to a gene. CDR1 and CDR2 (germline): KGHSH, LQKENI. As DNA, the CDR3 is TGTGCCAGCTCACCCCGGACAGGGGAGGACTCTGGAAACACCATATATTTT. Protein sequence: CASSPRTGEDSGNTIYF.

The rearrangement uses TRBV29-1 and TRBJ2-7; TRBD1 matches 11 bases. Germline values: CDR1 SQVTM, CDR2 ANQGSEA. CDR3 length: 15 amino acids. The trim removed 5 bases at V and 2 bases at J, leaving 8 bases unmatched. The CDR3 bases are TGCAGCGTTACCCTTGGGACAGGGGGACCCTACGAGCAGTACTTC. Translation gives CSVTLGTGGPYEQYF.

The V and J genes are TRBV6-2 or TRBV6-3 and TRBJ2-3; no reliable D call. V was trimmed by 4 bases and J by 4 bases, leaving 3 bases between them. Germline loops: CDR1 MNHEY, CDR2 SVGEGT. CDR3 length: 11 amino acids. CDR3 protein: CASSLSDTQYF. The CDR3, as DNA: TGTGCCAGCAGTTTATCAGATACGCAGTATTTT.

The DNA for the CDR3 is TGTGCCAGCTCACAGGAACCAGCGGGCACCTACAATGAGCAGTTCTTC. Protein product: CASSQEPAGTYNEQFF. This chain links TRBV18 with TRBJ2-1; maybe TRBD2 (6 bases). This CDR3 is 16 amino acids long. Trimming took 4 bases from V and 2 from J, leaving 15 bases between them. Germline CDR1 reads KGHSH; CDR2 reads LQKENI. Filled out from reference TRBV18 and TRBJ2-1, the complete variable domain reads NAGVMQNPRHLVRRRGQEARLRCSPMKGHSHVYWYRQLPEEGLKFMVYLQKENIIDESGMPKERFSAEFPKEGPSILRIQQVVRGDSAAYFCASSQEPAGTYNEQFFGPGTRLTVL.

The chain uses TRBV27 and TRBJ1-2; D is undetermined. The CDR3 loop spans 16 amino acids. V lost 2 bases and J 4 bases, leaving 17 bases between the germline ends. Germline CDR1 reads MNHEY; CDR2 reads SMNVEV (reference sequence). The CDR3 reads CASSLRGSPIFYGYTF. As DNA, the CDR3 is TGTGCCAGCAGTTTACGGGGTTCCCCTATTTTCTATGGCTACACCTTC.

The sample holds one count of this clone. The V and J genes are TRBV10-1 and TRBJ2-2; D is undetermined. Germline assignment: CDR1 WNHNN and CDR2 SYGVQD (reference sequence). CDR3 length: 12 residues. The ends were cut back, 2 bases at V and 10 bases at J, with 8 bases in the middle. The CDR3 loop is CASSEGGLELFF. CDR3 in DNA: TGCGCCAGCAGTGAGGGTGGCCTGGAGCTGTTTTTT.

This rearrangement joins TRBV3-1 (or the pseudogene TRBV3-2) to TRBJ1-6; D gene unclear. The ends were cut back, 1 base at V and 6 bases at J, with 10 bases in the middle. CDR1 is LGHDT, CDR2 YNNKEL, per germline (reference sequence). This CDR3 region has 15 residues. CDR3 loop: CASSQVRLVNSPLHF. The CDR3 DNA sequence: TGTGCCAGCAGCCAAGTGCGGCTGGTTAATTCACCCCTCCACTTT.

V usage is TRBV13 and J usage is TRBJ2-1, with TRBD2 matching over 15 bases. Unmatched junction bases numbered 9, after V lost 5 bases and J lost 4 bases. Germline CDR1 PRHDT, CDR2 FYEKMQ (reference sequence). The length of the CDR3 is 18 residues. CDR3 sequence (DNA): TGTGCCAGCAGCCCCCGGGGACTAGCGGGGGGCCCTTACAATGAGCAGTTCTTC. Translation: CASSPRGLAGGPYNEQFF.

CDR3 amino acids: CASSADRGGQETQYF. In DNA form, the CDR3 reads TGTGCCAGCAGTGCGGACAGGGGGGGACAAGAGACCCAGTACTTC. The chain links TRBV9 to TRBJ2-5; 10 bases are a match to TRBD1. Trimming at V came to 5 bases and at J to 2 bases, leaving 6 bases not matched to a gene. Germline V lookup: CDR1 SGDLS, CDR2 YYNGEE. The CDR3 covers 15 residues.

The V call is TRBV24-1, the J call TRBJ1-5; 8 nucleotides align to TRBD1. This CDR3 has 13 residues. In germline, CDR1 is KGHDR, CDR2 SFDVKD. V was clipped by 9 bases and J by 2 bases; unmatched bases: 2. CDR3 region: CATQGQGNQPQHF. CDR3 DNA sequence: TGTGCCACCCAGGGACAGGGCAATCAGCCCCAGCATTTT.

The chain recombines TRBV29-1 with TRBJ2-5, with a tentative D call TRBD1 (6 bases). Germline assignment: CDR1 SQVTM and CDR2 ANQGSEA. This CDR3 has 13 residues. Trimming removed 4 bases at V and 5 bases at J, with 14 bases between. The CDR3 sequence is CSVVGRGMETQYF. CDR3 nucleotides: TGCAGCGTTGTGGGCAGGGGAATGGAGACCCAGTACTTC.

V and J are TRBV18 and TRBJ1-3, with D hard to call. Germline CDR1 reads KGHSH; CDR2 reads LQKENI. Trimming left V 1 base short and J 3 bases short, with 10 bases between. The length of the CDR3 is 15 residues. The CDR3 bases are TGTGCCAGCTCACCACGGGGAGGGAATGGAAACACCATATATTTT. This sequence encodes CASSPRGGNGNTIYF.

CDR3 region: CASSLGGAADTQYF. For the CDR3, the DNA is TGTGCCAGCAGCTTAGGTGGGGCCGCAGATACGCAGTATTTT. This chain joins TRBV11-3 and TRBJ2-3; D perhaps matches TRBD1 (5 bases). The germline V gene has CDR1 SGHNT and CDR2 YENEEA. This CDR3 is built from 14 residues. V was clipped by 1 base and J by 4 bases, with 9 bases between them.

This clone was detected only once. The rearrangement joins TRBV15 to TRBJ2-5; D is uncertain. This CDR3 comprises 13 residues. Per germline, CDR1 LNHNV and CDR2 YYDKDF (reference sequence). V gave up 4 bases and J gave up 2 bases, with 8 bases separating them. In nucleotides, the CDR3 is TGTGCCACCAGCACCCCGGGTCAAGAGACCCAGTACTTC. This gives the protein CATSTPGQETQYF.

This clone came up once. This rearrangement joins TRBV19 to TRBJ1-5; a possible D gene is TRBD1 (5 bases). There are 12 residues in the CDR3. Trimming shortened V by 7 bases and J by 16 bases, and 20 bases separated the two germline ends. The V gene's germline CDR1 is LNHDA and CDR2 SQIVND (reference sequence). CDR3 coding DNA: TGTGCCAGTACCCTCCTTGGGGCAGGGTTACATTTT. Its translation is CASTLLGAGLHF. Supplemented by reference TRBV19 and TRBJ1-5, the full variable domain reads DGGITQSPKYLFRKEGQNVTLSCEQNLNHDAMYWYRQDPGQGLRLIYYSQIVNDFQKGDIAEGYSVSREKKESFPLTVTSAQKNPTAFYLCASTLLGAGLHFGDGTRLSIL.